This T cell receptor (beta chain) stems from a study of shared clonotypes between healthy human individuals. Assay used: immunoSEQ multiplex PCR; TCRdb lists only in-frame clones, some missing. The sample has around 530,000 clones, roughly 79% seen once; the top ten hold 12%. V shed 1 base, J shed 9 bases, and the junction held 6 bases outside the gene matches. The CDR3 is 14 amino acids. Germline CDR1 reads SQVTM; CDR2 reads ANQGSEA. Caucasian adults residing in Nashville, Tennessee made up all the donors. Findings of the study overall: How much donors shared clonotypes was expected to be affected by sequencing depth.

With regard to this clone: As yet, its antigen is unknown. With a far larger clone one base away, a read error is the likely cause. The conserved phenylalanine or tryptophan normally closing the CDR3 is absent here, so this likely arose from a read error.

The rearrangement joins TRBV29-1 to TRBJ1-2; TRBD1 matches 12 bases. Source material: PBMCs. The clonotype was recovered from a woman in her forties in good health. Some clones in this sample may be carry-over from other donors' samples. The CDR3 DNA reads TGCAGCGTTGAAGGCTCCGGGACAGGGGGCCGCTACACCTCC. Translation: CSVEGSGTGGRYTS.